Listed below are T cell receptor beta chains from one sample, sequenced in a study of CD8+CD57+ T cells in acquired aplastic anemia. TCRdb fed the reads into MiXCR, producing one record per CDR3 protein. The data hold approximately 150,000 distinct CDR3 sequences, with about 70% observed a single time. The sample comprised sorted CD4+, CD8+, or CD8+CD57+ T cells (not recorded which) from PBMCs. The receptors shown here come from a human donor with aplastic anemia. The CDR3 runs from the conserved cysteine through the conserved F or W. D genes are given only for firm matches. Rows give clone size only sometimes, using once, few, many, or a class for an expanded clone.

CDR3 length	clone size	D gene	V gene	J gene	CDR3 protein	CDR3 DNA
14	-	-	TRBV7-9	TRBJ1-1	CASSRSGRDTEAFF	TGTGCCAGCAGCCGTTCTGGCAGGGACACTGAAGCTTTCTTT
13	-	-	TRBV20-1	TRBJ2-1	CSAGGRSYNEQFF	TGCAGTGCTGGCGGCCGATCCTACAATGAGCAGTTCTTC
14	-	-	TRBV5-5	TRBJ2-7	CASSQARGAYEQYF	TGCGCCAGCAGCCAAGCCCGAGGGGCCTACGAGCAGTACTTC
15	-	-	TRBV7-9	TRBJ2-2	CASSLAGAPSGELFF	TGTGCCAGCAGCTTAGCGGGGGCCCCTTCCGGGGAGCTGTTTTTT
14	-	-	TRBV14	TRBJ2-2	CASSVFRFYGELFF	TGTGCCAGCAGCGTGTTCCGGTTCTATGGGGAGCTGTTTTTT
16	once	-	TRBV15	TRBJ2-1	CATSRDQSRTYNEQFF	TGTGCCACCAGCAGAGATCAAAGTAGGACTTACAATGAGCAGTTCTTC
16	-	-	TRBV7-2	TRBJ2-7	CASSPLLGNPSYEQYF	TGTGCCAGCAGCCCCCTCCTAGGGAATCCATCCTACGAGCAGTACTTC
12	once	-	TRBV2	TRBJ1-1	CASREDTTEAFF	TGTGCCAGCAGGGAAGACACTACTGAAGCTTTCTTT
13	-	-	TRBV7-9	TRBJ1-2	CASSLASGYGYTF	TGTGCCAGCAGCTTAGCGTCAGGGTACGGCTACACCTTC
14	-	TRBD1	TRBV10-3	TRBJ2-2	CATRDRGLTGELFF	TGTGCCACCCGGGACAGGGGGCTCACCGGGGAGCTGTTTTTT
14	few	-	TRBV6-5	TRBJ2-2	CASSDRFYTGELFF	TGTGCCAGCAGTGACAGGTTTTACACCGGGGAGCTGTTTTTT
15	few	-	TRBV7-2	TRBJ1-3	CASRVGVTGGNTIYF	TGTGCCAGCCGGGTCGGAGTGACTGGTGGAAACACCATATATTTT
18	few	TRBD1	TRBV19	TRBJ2-6	CASSTRTGVLSGANVLTF	TGTGCCAGTAGTACTCGGACAGGGGTCCTCTCTGGGGCCAACGTCCTGACTTTC
12	many	-	TRBV10-3	TRBJ2-7	CAISEPRGEQYF	TGTGCCATCAGTGAGCCCCGTGGCGAGCAGTACTTC
13	-	-	TRBV5-1	TRBJ1-5	CASRGREDQPQHF	TGCGCCAGCCGCGGTCGGGAGGATCAGCCCCAGCATTTT
15	-	-	TRBV7-9	TRBJ1-1	CASSGLGGLNTEAFF	TGTGCCAGCAGCGGCCTAGGGGGGCTGAACACTGAAGCTTTCTTT
14	-	-	TRBV3-1	TRBJ2-5	CASSLRQDQETQYF	TGTGCCAGCAGCCTACGACAAGACCAAGAGACCCAGTACTTC
12	-	-	TRBV29-1	TRBJ1-1	CSVDLRDTEAFF	TGCAGCGTCGACCTCAGGGACACTGAAGCTTTCTTT
17	-	-	TRBV10-1	TRBJ2-3	CASSEGSSAVGEDTQYF	TGCGCCAGCAGTGAAGGGTCTAGCGCGGTCGGGGAAGATACGCAGTATTTT
14	-	-	TRBV7-4	TRBJ1-2	CASSFWGSNYGYTF	TGTGCCAGCAGCTTTTGGGGCAGTAACTATGGCTACACCTTC
13	-	TRBD2	TRBV24-1	TRBJ2-1	CATTGGEYNEQFF	TGTGCCACCACGGGAGGGGAGTACAATGAGCAGTTCTTC
13	few	TRBD1	TRBV4-3	TRBJ1-3	CASSQGTGNTIYF	TGCGCCAGCAGCCAAGGGACAGGGAACACCATATATTTT
15	few	TRBD1	TRBV4-3	TRBJ1-6	CASSQDGTANSPLHF	TGCGCCAGCAGCCAAGATGGGACAGCGAATTCACCCCTCCACTTT
13	few	-	TRBV19	TRBJ2-7	CASSIRDTYEQYF	TGTGCCAGTAGTATCCGGGACACCTACGAGCAGTACTTC
15	once	-	TRBV7-9	TRBJ2-3	CASTARGASTDTKYF	TGTGCCAGCACCGCTCGCGGCGCTTCCACAGATACGAAGTATTTT
13	-	-	TRBV10-3	TRBJ2-7	CAISSASMGVQYF	TGTGCCATCAGCAGCGCTAGCATGGGGGTGCAGTACTTC
13	-	-	TRBV2	TRBJ2-1	CASRTSWYNEQFF	TGTGCCAGCAGGACTAGTTGGTACAATGAGCAGTTCTTC
18	-	-	TRBV19	TRBJ1-5	CASHDVYGASEGSQPQHF	TGTGCCAGCCATGACGTTTACGGAGCGTCCGAAGGAAGTCAGCCCCAGCATTTT
14	-	-	TRBV5-4	TRBJ2-1	CASTTGTLGNEQFF	TGTGCCAGCACCACGGGGACCTTGGGCAATGAGCAGTTCTTC
15	-	TRBD1	TRBV7-4	TRBJ2-7	CASSHPGGPSNEQYF	TGTGCCAGCAGCCACCCAGGGGGCCCCTCCAACGAGCAGTACTTC
16	-	-	TRBV11-2	TRBJ1-2	CASSREAVTNNYGYTF	TGTGCCAGCAGCCGAGAAGCGGTAACAAATAACTATGGCTACACCTTC
12	-	-	TRBV2	TRBJ2-7	CASSKRANEQYF	TGTGCCAGCAGTAAAAGGGCTAACGAGCAGTACTTC
12	-	-	TRBV20-1	TRBJ2-7	CSASETSYEQYF	TGCAGTGCTAGCGAAACCTCCTACGAGCAGTACTTC
15	-	-	TRBV6-5	TRBJ1-1	CASSYSGRADTEAFF	TGTGCCAGCAGTTACTCAGGGCGGGCTGACACTGAAGCTTTCTTT
15	-	-	TRBV12-3/TRBV12-4	TRBJ2-7	CASSSIGTGNYVQHF	TGTGCCAGCAGTTCTATAGGGACCGGTAACTACGTGCAGCACTTC
14	few	-	TRBV19	TRBJ1-5	CGSGTGDSNQPQHF	TGTGGCAGCGGGACGGGGGATAGCAATCAGCCCCAGCATTTT
16	few	-	TRBV20-1	TRBJ2-7	CSARVDLARPYTKQYF	TGCAGTGCTAGAGTCGATCTGGCTCGGCCCTATACGAAGCAGTACTTC
15	-	TRBD2	TRBV9	TRBJ2-7	CASSVTSGGTYEQYF	TGTGCCAGCAGCGTAACTAGCGGGGGCACCTACGAGCAGTACTTC
15	-	-	TRBV15	TRBJ2-7	CATSRVPLVTYEQYF	TGTGCCACCAGCAGAGTTCCTTTGGTAACCTACGAGCAGTACTTC
15	many	-	TRBV6-1	TRBJ2-3	CASSHDAGSTDTQYF	TGTGCCAGCAGTCACGACGCGGGCTCCACAGATACGCAGTATTTT
14	-	-	TRBV20-1	TRBJ2-2	CSARDSRTTGELFF	TGCAGCGCTAGGGACTCGAGGACCACCGGGGAGCTGTTTTTT
16	-	-	TRBV7-3	TRBJ2-1	CASSLSRDGPYNEQFF	TGTGCCAGCAGCTTAAGCCGGGATGGCCCCTACAATGAGCAGTTCTTC
14	-	-	TRBV7-3	TRBJ2-5	CASSSPGEEETQYF	TGTGCCAGCAGCTCCCCGGGGGAGGAAGAGACCCAGTACTTC
19	few	-	TRBV9	TRBJ2-1	CASSVPGPQYGRIIDEQFF	TGTGCCAGCAGCGTCCCGGGACCGCAATACGGTAGAATAATCGATGAGCAGTTCTTC
15	-	TRBD2	TRBV7-9	TRBJ2-2	CASSQRGGVTGELFF	TGTGCCAGCAGCCAAAGGGGAGGGGTCACCGGGGAGCTGTTTTTT